This TCR beta chain was recovered during a study of shared clonotypes between healthy human individuals (TCRdb year 2020). Regarding the research as a whole: The cohort included a few men and a couple of women between 18 and 49 years of age. The study deeply sequenced blood TCR repertoires of about 5 healthy adults to estimate repertoire size and the extent of clonotype sharing between individuals. Per donor, three plates each were used for CD4 naive and CD4 memory, two for CD8 naive, and one for CD8 memory. Leukapheresis yielded between about 0.85 and 9 billion PBMCs per donor. To increase sequencing depth and limit assay-specific biases, different laboratories used diverse techniques to prepare libraries and sequence TCR repertoires.

On the study overall, not on this receptor specifically: Across four donors, around 5.4% of naive CD4, around 3.5% of naive CD8, roughly 2.3% of memory CD4, and 0.4% of memory CD8 clonotypes were shared. Pairwise subsampling led to the expectation that sequencing depth would affect the degree of clonotype sharing among donors. Estimated clonotype richness was generally larger for naive than for memory subsets. Because the study included only a small number of donors, the genetic and exposure-history diversity represented was limited. Rarefaction of sorted-subset datasets indicated incomplete sequencing despite the large sequencing depth. Only blood was sampled, and tissue TCR repertoires likely differ from those in blood. Clonotypes shared by all four sorted-subset donors showed higher generation probabilities than non-shared clonotypes.

TCR CDR3 regions were amplified from genomic DNA by multiplex PCR using the deep immunoSEQ assay. Extracted genomic DNA from each cell subset was spread evenly across all wells of several immunoSEQ 96-well plates, with each plate serving as a replicate. For sorted subsets, approximately 200 ng of genomic DNA, equivalent to 25,000 to 30,000 T cell genomes, went into each replicate PCR. The purified libraries were quantified using a Qubit 3.0 fluorometer, sized with a Bioanalyzer 2100, and then quantified again using the KAPA Library Quantification kit. Every immunoSEQ 96-well plate was sequenced on a dedicated single-read 150-cycle Illumina NextSeq 550 flow cell. Per the source publication's procedure: Because the immunoSEQ output included only junctional sequences and no quality scores, the filtering could not be the same as the filtering used for full-length reads. To assign V/J genes and CDR3, sequences were annotated using PyIR, a Python wrapper for IgBLAST v1.9, with IMGT germline references. Any read was removed if the V/J assignment was weak (E-value above 1e-6), the CDR3 was missing, or the read contained stop codons, out-of-frame junctions, or ambiguous translated residues. V3J clonotypes were defined as sequences sharing an identical inferred V gene, J gene, and CDR3 amino acid sequence. The percentage overlap between two repertoires was calculated by dividing the number of shared unique clonotypes by the size of the smaller repertoire. RTK rarefaction, the Chao1 estimator, and Recon v2.1 estimates of unobserved clonotypes were used to assess repertoire richness. OLGA was used to compute generation probabilities for all TCRbeta clonotypes that the gDNA method yielded from a few donors. Drawn from immuneACCESS, this table holds only the in-frame rearrangements with V and J called that TCRdb kept. Clones are partly lost; checked studies trace under half to an unresolved V gene and leave the rest unexplained. That table furnishes V, J and clone size, whereas the DNA furnished D and trimming. The sample contains roughly 2.5 million clones, about 92% of them found a single time. Roughly 0.14% of the sample is held by the ten biggest clonotypes.

This clone was counted a single time. What antigen it recognizes has not been identified. Qualities for individual bases were not recorded, and no much larger clone is one base off. Donors were healthy HIV-negative adults with no recently reported acute infections or vaccinations. Only Caucasian adults living in Nashville, Tennessee, USA were represented among the donors. Magnetic negative selection was used to enrich CD4+ T cells, after which naive cells were positively selected on CD45RA and the negative fraction became the memory subset. Blood was collected by leukapheresis, and PBMCs were isolated by Ficoll-Histopaque density gradient centrifugation and then cryopreserved in liquid nitrogen vapor phase. Purity and quantity of every magnetically sorted T cell population were checked by analytical flow cytometry. Genomic DNA was isolated from each sorted fraction and quantified by UV absorbance on a Nanodrop 2000c.

The CDR3 has 15 amino acids, counting the end cysteine and phenylalanine. Only CDR3 DNA remains: 45 bases, in frame from the first base. For CDR1 and CDR2, the germline V gene lists SGHDT and YYEEEE. The sequence was collected from a man aged 18 to 29 in good health. Sequencing was done on a sample of naive CD4+ T cells sorted from blood. The cell subset or site label for this specimen denotes: CD45RA+ positively selected. In this chain, TRBV5-6 is recombined with TRBJ2-5; 9 of the junction bases match TRBD1. The better agreement between TRBJ2-7 and the DNA end casts doubt on the J call. The base sequence is TGTGCCAGCAGCGGGCCGGGACAGGGTTCCTACGAGCAGTACTTC. The encoded protein is CASSGPGQGSYEQYF.